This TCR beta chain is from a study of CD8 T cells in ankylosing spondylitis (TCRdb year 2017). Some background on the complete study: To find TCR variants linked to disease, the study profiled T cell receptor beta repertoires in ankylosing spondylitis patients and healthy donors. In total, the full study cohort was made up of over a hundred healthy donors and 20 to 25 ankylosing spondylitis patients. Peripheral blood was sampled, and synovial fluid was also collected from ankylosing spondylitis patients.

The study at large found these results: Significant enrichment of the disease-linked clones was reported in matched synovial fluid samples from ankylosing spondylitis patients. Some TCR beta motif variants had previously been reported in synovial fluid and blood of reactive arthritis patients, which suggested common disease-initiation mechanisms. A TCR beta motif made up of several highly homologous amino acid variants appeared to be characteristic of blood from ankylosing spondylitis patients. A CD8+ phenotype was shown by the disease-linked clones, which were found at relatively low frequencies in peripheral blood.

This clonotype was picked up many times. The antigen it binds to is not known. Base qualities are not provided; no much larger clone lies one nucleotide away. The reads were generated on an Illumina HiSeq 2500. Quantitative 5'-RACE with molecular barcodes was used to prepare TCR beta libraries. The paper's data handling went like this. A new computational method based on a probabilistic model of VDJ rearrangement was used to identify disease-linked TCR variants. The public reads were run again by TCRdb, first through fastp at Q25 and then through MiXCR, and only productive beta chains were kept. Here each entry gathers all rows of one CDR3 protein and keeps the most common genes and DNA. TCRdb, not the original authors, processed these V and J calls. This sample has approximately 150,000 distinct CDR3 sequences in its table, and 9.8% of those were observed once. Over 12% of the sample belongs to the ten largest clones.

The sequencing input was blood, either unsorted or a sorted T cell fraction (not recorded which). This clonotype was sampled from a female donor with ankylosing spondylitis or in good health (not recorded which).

CDR3 sequence: CASVPSGTGDYGYTF. DNA sequence: TGTGCCAGCGTACCGTCCGGGACAGGAGATTATGGCTACACCTTC. This sequence uses TRBV5-5 and TRBJ1-2, and 8 junctional nucleotides match TRBD1. V has 7 bases trimmed and J has 5 bases trimmed; junction bases matching no gene number 13. CDR1 and CDR2 are read off the germline V gene (reference sequence) as SGHKS and YYEKEE. From the cysteine up to the phenylalanine, the CDR3 has a length of 15 residues. CDR3 DNA only is kept here, 45 bases in frame from base 1.